The text below deals with one T cell receptor beta chain. Its target is not known. These data come from a study of T cell repertoires in cytomegalovirus infection. Study overall: Epitope selection comprised recently identified HLA-C-restricted CMV epitopes and well-studied HLA-B-restricted CMV epitopes.

Germline CDR1 is SGHNT and CDR2 is YYREEE (reference sequence). The CDR3 spans 14 residues. The V gene lost 0 bases and the J gene lost 0 bases, with 7 bases spanning the gap. TCRdb used MiXCR to reprocess the reads, holding one entry per CDR3 protein. The repertoire holds some 940,000 distinct CDR3 sequences, with approximately 31% as singletons. The receptor was derived from a human donor in good health (CMV status not recorded). Some clones in this sample may be carry-over from other donors' samples. The V call is TRBV5-4, the J call TRBJ2-7; D gene ambiguous. The starting material was cultured CD8+ T cells from PBMCs, obtained from culture after CMV antigen stimulation. The CDR3 region is CASSLDTSSYEQYV. In DNA, the CDR3 is TGTGCCAGCAGCTTGGATACGAGCTCCTACGAGCAGTACGTC.